The T cell receptor beta chain under discussion was sequenced for a study of blood T cells in healthy people across ages. Sample-barcoded 5' priming and a J-beta primer mix drove a second PCR of roughly 6 to 12 cycles. TCRdb reprocessed the 5' RACE reads via MiXCR and lists one record per CDR3 protein. This table holds about 1.4 million distinct CDR3 sequences, 55% to 75% found once. The V gene lost 9 bases and the J gene lost 3 bases, with 4 bases spanning the gap. Per germline, CDR1 ENHRY and CDR2 SYGVKD. The CDR3 length is 10 residues. This clonotype has only a few counts. Sequencing was done on a sample of blood. The chain joins TRBV10-3 to TRBJ2-3; D remains unclear. The clonotype originates from a man aged 18 to 30 in good health. Written as DNA, the CDR3 is TGTGCCATGGCTACAGATACGCAGTATTTT. Protein: CAMATDTQYF.